This T cell receptor (beta chain) was recovered during a study of blood T cell repertoires in COVID-19. Authors' analysis steps: The assay estimated nucleated cells by amplifying reference gene primers. Profiled with immunoSEQ multiplex PCR; TCRdb holds only in-frame clones, not every one. The V and J calls and clone size are taken from that table; D and trimming were inferred from the DNA. The sample carries about 380,000 clones, approximately 90% recorded once. The V and J ends lost 5 bases and 0 bases respectively, with 13 bases between them. Per germline, CDR1 PRHDT and CDR2 FYEKMQ (reference sequence). This CDR3 spans 15 amino acids. Donors in Cohort 3 who had recovered were those with two negative PCRs, healthcare professional clearance, or resolution of their symptoms.

Sample: PBMCs or T cells enriched from blood (not recorded which). The V gene is TRBV13, the J gene TRBJ1-2; D uncertain. The sequence was obtained from a woman aged 18-30 years who had recovered from COVID-19. The CDR3 DNA follows: TGTGCCAGCAGCCCTTCAGTTGAAGCTAACTATGGCTACACCTTC. This sequence encodes CASSPSVEANYGYTF.